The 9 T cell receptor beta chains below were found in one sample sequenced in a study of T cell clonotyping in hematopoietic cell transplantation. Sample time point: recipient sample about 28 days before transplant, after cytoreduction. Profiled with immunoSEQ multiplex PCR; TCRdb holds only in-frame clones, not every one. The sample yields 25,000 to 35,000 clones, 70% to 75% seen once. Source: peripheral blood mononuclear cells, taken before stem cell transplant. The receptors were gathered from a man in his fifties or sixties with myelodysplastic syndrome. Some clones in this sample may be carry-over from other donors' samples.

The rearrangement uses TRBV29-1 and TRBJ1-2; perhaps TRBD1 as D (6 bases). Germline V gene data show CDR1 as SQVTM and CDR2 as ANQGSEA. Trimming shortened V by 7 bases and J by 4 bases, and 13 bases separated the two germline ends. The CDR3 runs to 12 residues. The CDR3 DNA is TGCAGCGGCTTACAGGGCCCCTATGGCTACACCTTC. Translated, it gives CSGLQGPYGYTF.

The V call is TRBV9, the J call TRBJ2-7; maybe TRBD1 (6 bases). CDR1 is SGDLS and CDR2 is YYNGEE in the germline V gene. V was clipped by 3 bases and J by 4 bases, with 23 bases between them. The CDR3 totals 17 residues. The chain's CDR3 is CASSGGTQGGRQYEQYF. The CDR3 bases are TGTGCCAGCAGCGGGGGAACACAGGGTGGCCGTCAATACGAGCAGTACTTC.

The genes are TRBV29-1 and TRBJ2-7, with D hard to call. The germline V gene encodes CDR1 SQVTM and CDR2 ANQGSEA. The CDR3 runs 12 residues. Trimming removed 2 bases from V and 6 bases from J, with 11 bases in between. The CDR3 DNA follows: TGCAGCGTTGAATTTGGGGTGAGCGAGCAGTACTTC. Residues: CSVEFGVSEQYF.

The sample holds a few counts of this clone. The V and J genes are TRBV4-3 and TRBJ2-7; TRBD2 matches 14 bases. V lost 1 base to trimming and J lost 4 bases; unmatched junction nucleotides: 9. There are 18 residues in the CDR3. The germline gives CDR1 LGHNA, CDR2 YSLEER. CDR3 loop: CASSQGTSGGHAGYEQYF. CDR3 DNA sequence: TGCGCCAGCAGCCAAGGGACTAGCGGGGGGCACGCGGGGTACGAGCAGTACTTC.

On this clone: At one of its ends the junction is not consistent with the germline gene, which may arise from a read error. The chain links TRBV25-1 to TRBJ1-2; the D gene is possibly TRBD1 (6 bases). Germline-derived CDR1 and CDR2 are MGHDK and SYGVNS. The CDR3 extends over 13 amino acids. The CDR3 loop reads CASTEGGTFGYTF. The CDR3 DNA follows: TGTGCCAGCACTGAAGGGGGGACGTTTGGCTACACCTTC.

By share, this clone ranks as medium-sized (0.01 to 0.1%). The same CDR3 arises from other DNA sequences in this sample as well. The CDR3 loop is CSVEGYGYTF. The CDR3 DNA is TGCAGCGTTGAAGGCTATGGCTACACCTTC. The chain is built from TRBV29-1 and TRBJ1-2; D uncertain. Germline values: CDR1 SQVTM, CDR2 ANQGSEA. Deletions cut 1 base from V and 4 bases from J, with 1 base between. CDR3 size: 10 residues.

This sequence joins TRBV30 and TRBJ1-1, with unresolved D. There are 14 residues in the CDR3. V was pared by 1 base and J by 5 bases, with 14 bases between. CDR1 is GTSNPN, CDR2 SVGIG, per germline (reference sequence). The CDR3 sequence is CAWSGTYGATEAFF. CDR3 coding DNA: TGTGCCTGGAGTGGTACCTACGGCGCAACTGAAGCTTTCTTT.

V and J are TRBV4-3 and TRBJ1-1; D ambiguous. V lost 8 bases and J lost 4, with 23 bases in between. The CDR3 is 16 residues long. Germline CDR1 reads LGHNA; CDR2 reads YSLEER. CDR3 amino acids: CASQERPHAEGTEAFF. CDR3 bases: TGCGCCAGCCAGGAGCGGCCTCACGCGGAGGGCACTGAAGCTTTCTTT.

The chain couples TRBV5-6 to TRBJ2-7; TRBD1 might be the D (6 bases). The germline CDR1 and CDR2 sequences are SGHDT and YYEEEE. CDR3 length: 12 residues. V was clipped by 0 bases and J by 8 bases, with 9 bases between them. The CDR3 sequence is CASSLVRGQQYF. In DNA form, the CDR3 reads TGTGCCAGCAGCTTGGTCAGGGGCCAGCAGTACTTC.